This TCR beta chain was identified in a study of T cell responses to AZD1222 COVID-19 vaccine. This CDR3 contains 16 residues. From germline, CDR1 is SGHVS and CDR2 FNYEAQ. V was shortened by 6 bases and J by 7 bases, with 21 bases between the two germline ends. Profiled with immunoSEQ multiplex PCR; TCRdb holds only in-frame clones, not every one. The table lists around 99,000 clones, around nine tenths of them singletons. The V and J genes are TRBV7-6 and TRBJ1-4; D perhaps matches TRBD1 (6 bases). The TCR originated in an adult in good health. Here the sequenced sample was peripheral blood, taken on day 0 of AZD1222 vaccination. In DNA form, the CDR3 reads TGTGCCAGCAGTCGTCTACGGGGGCGGTTTGTTGAAAAACTGTTTTTT. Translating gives CASSRLRGRFVEKLFF.